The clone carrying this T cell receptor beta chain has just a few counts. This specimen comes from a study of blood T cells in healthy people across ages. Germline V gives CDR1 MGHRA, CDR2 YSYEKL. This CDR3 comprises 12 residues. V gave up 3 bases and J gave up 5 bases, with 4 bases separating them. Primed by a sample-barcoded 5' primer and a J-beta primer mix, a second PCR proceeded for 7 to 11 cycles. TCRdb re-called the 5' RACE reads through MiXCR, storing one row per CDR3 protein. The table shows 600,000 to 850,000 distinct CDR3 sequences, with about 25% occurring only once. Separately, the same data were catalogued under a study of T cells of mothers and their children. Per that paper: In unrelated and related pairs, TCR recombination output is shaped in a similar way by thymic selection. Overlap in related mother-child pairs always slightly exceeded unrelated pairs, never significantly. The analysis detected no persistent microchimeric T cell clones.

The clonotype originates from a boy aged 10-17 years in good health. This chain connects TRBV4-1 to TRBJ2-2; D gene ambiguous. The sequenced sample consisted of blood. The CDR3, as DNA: TGCGCCAGCAGCCAGGAAACCGGGGAGCTGTTTTTT. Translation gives CASSQETGELFF.